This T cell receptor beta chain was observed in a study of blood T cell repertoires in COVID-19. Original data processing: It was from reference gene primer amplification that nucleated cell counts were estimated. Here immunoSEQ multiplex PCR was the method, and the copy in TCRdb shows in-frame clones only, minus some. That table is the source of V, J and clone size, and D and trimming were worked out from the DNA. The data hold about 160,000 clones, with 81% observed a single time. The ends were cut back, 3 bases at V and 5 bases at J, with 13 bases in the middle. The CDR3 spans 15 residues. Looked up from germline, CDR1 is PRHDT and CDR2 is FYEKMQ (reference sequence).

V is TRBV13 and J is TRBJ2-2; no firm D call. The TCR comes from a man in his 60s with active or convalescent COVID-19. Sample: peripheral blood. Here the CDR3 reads CASSFLGDRTGELFF. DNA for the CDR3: TGTGCCAGCAGCTTCCTCGGAGATAGGACCGGGGAGCTGTTTTTT.